The 18 T cell receptor beta chains below were found in one sample sequenced in a study of regulatory T cells in long-lasting Graves disease (dated by TCRdb to the early 2020s). This specimen's time point label, interpreted: persistent/refractory GD, antithyroid drugs over 5 years with positive TRAb. RNA was extracted from PBMCs in TRIzol for both TCR sequencing and RNA sequencing. Library method: multiplex PCR. These reads were obtained on an Illumina HiSeq 4000. CDR3 regions were amplified by Arm-PCR with iRepertoire HTBI primers to construct TCR beta libraries. TCRdb reworked the public reads: Q25 trimming with fastp, MiXCR clone assembly, productive beta chains retained. Identical CDR3 proteins give one entry, which carries the most common genes and DNA. For this sample the table gives about 400,000 distinct CDR3 sequences, of which less than 25% were detected only once. The top ten constitute around 20% of the sample.

Sample: peripheral blood mononuclear cells (PBMCs), taken when the disease was refractory, from a patient treated with antithyroid drugs. All receptors come from a female donor with Graves disease.

This clonotype appeared many times. The J gene is TRBJ1-5, the V gene TRBV12-3 or TRBV12-4, with a possible D match to TRBD1 (5 bases). The germline V and J ends were trimmed by 7 bases and 7 bases, with 17 bases remaining between them. The CDR3 length is 14 residues. The CDR3: CASTLGGSNQPQHF. CDR3 in DNA: TGTGCCAGCACGCTCGGGGGGTCAAACCAGCCCCAGCATTTT.

This chain uses TRBV7-2 with TRBJ2-3, with a possible D match to TRBD2 (5 bases). The V end lost 1 base, the J end lost 1 base, and 18 bases lay between the germline ends. There are 18 residues in the CDR3. Germline CDR1 and CDR2: SGHTA and FQGNSA. As DNA, the CDR3 is TGTGCCAGCAGCTTAGGACGGAGCGGCACGCCCGGCACAGATACGCAGTATTTT. This codes for CASSLGRSGTPGTDTQYF.

This chain connects TRBV5-5 to TRBJ2-6, with TRBD1 as a possible D gene (5 bases). The ends were cut back, 2 bases at V and 0 bases at J, with 9 bases in the middle. The CDR3 consists of 16 residues. The germline CDR1 and CDR2 sequences are SGHKS and YYEKEE (reference sequence). CDR3 coding DNA: TGTGCCAGCAGCTTCGACAGCCACTCTGGGGCCAACGTCCTGACTTTC. Translated: CASSFDSHSGANVLTF.

The CDR3 bases are TGTGCCAGCAGGGACAGGGTATCTAACCACGAGCAGTACTTC. Its translation is CASRDRVSNHEQYF. This rearrangement joins TRBV6-2 or TRBV6-3 to TRBJ2-7; 8 nucleotides line up with TRBD1. There are 14 residues in the CDR3. Losses at the gene ends were 6 bases for V and 5 bases for J; bases not matched to a gene: 9. Germline CDR1 MNHEY, CDR2 SVGEGT.

This clonotype was seen only a few times. This chain links TRBV6-5 with TRBJ1-1; D is undetermined. Trimming took off 2 bases at V and 5 bases at J, with 6 bases between the two ends. This CDR3 is 12 amino acids long. Germline CDR1 MNHEY, CDR2 SVGAGI. The CDR3 region has the DNA TGTGCCAGCAGTTACCCTCGAACTGAAGCTTTCTTT. This encodes CASSYPRTEAFF.

The rearrangement joins TRBV6-2 or TRBV6-3 to TRBJ1-4; TRBD1 might be the D (6 bases). CDR1 and CDR2 (germline): MNHEY, SVGEGT. This CDR3 region has 15 residues. Trimming cost V 8 bases and J 7 bases, with 20 bases left between them. The chain's CDR3 is CASSKNGGRSEKLFF. For the CDR3, the DNA is TGTGCCAGCTCAAAGAACGGGGGGCGAAGTGAAAAACTGTTTTTT.

This clonotype came up a few times. The V gene is TRBV6-1, the J gene TRBJ2-2; 12 nucleotides match TRBD1. Looked up from germline, CDR1 is MNHNS and CDR2 is SASEGT. J was trimmed by 6 bases and V by 7 bases; bases with no gene match: 12. This CDR3 spans 17 amino acids. Written as DNA, the CDR3 is TGTGCCAGCACCAAAACCCCGGGACAGGGGGCCTCCGGGGAGCTGTTTTTT. This sequence encodes CASTKTPGQGASGELFF.

The rearrangement links TRBV20-1 to TRBJ2-3, with 7 bases identical to TRBD2. V lost 5 bases to trimming and J lost 0 bases; unmatched junction nucleotides: 8. CDR3 length equals 15 residues. The germline V gene encodes CDR1 DFQATT and CDR2 SNEGSKA (reference sequence). The CDR3 nucleotides are TGCAGTGCTGGGAATAGCGGGCAGAGCACAGATACGCAGTATTTT. Amino acid sequence: CSAGNSGQSTDTQYF.

This clonotype showed up many times. The J gene is TRBJ1-3, the V gene TRBV11-3, with D hard to call. The CDR3 is made up of 15 amino acids. Germline loops: CDR1 SGHNT, CDR2 YENEEA. V lost 3 bases, J lost 0 bases, and 9 bases lay in between. The CDR3 nucleotides read TGTGCCAGCAGCTTCGGTAGACGCTCTGGAAACACCATATATTTT. Translation gives CASSFGRRSGNTIYF.

This clonotype was seen only a few times. The V call is TRBV6-1, the J call TRBJ1-2; 8 bases line up with TRBD1. J gave up 0 bases and V 11 bases, and 14 bases lay outside the gene matches. The CDR3 is made up of 16 amino acids. Germline V gene sequence: CDR1 MNHNS, CDR2 SASEGT. The CDR3 DNA is TGTGCCCGCTACTTGGACAGGGCGACTACTAACTATGGCTACACCTTC. Its protein product is CARYLDRATTNYGYTF.

V gene TRBV12-3 or TRBV12-4 combines with J gene TRBJ2-1; D tentatively reads TRBD1 or TRBD2 (5 bases each). The germline V and J ends were trimmed by 2 bases and 8 bases, with 13 bases remaining between them. This CDR3 has 14 amino acids. The CDR3: CASSLWDGEYEQFF. In DNA form, the CDR3 reads TGTGCCAGCAGTTTATGGGACGGAGAATATGAGCAGTTCTTC.

This clonotype was picked up many times. V is TRBV11-2 and J is TRBJ2-1, with D perhaps matching TRBD2 (6 bases). Germline V CDR1 and CDR2: SGHAT, FQNNGV. The CDR3 spans 21 residues. V was clipped by 1 base and J by 5 bases, with 30 bases between them. The CDR3 spells CASSLAPGPGIGGIRNNEQFF. Written as DNA, the CDR3 is TGTGCCAGCAGCTTAGCTCCAGGACCGGGTATCGGGGGAATCCGAAACAATGAGCAGTTCTTC.

V gene TRBV25-1 combines with J gene TRBJ2-7, with D perhaps assigned TRBD1 or TRBD2 (5 bases each). Germline CDR1 is MGHDK and CDR2 is SYGVNS. V dropped 5 bases and J dropped 1 base, with 24 bases sitting between them. The CDR3 is 18 residues long. The CDR3 DNA reads TGTGCCAGCAGTAGGTTGTCCCGGGACCGCTATGATTCCTACGAGCAGTACTTC. It translates to CASSRLSRDRYDSYEQYF.

The DNA for the CDR3 is TGTGCCAGCAGTTTAAAGGCCCCCCCGGGCTACGAGCAGTACTTC. This translates into CASSLKAPPGYEQYF. The V call is TRBV27, the J call TRBJ2-7; D is uncertain. Deletions cut 2 bases from V and 3 bases from J, with 14 bases between. The CDR3 is 15 amino acids. Germline V lookup: CDR1 MNHEY, CDR2 SMNVEV (reference sequence).

In this sample, this clonotype turned up a few times. The chain links TRBV27 to TRBJ1-3; 7 nucleotides match TRBD1. This CDR3 spans 15 amino acids. Germline CDR1 MNHEY, CDR2 SMNVEV (reference sequence). With V trimmed by 2 bases and J by 0 bases, 1 base remained unmatched. The DNA for the CDR3 is TGTGCCAGCAGTTTAAACAGGGGCTCTGGAAACACCATATATTTT. Amino acid sequence: CASSLNRGSGNTIYF.

This clonotype has only a few counts. The gene calls are TRBV7-2 and TRBJ2-5; possible D gene TRBD1, 6 bases. Germline V gives CDR1 SGHTA, CDR2 FQGNSA. Trimming removed 5 bases from V and 4 bases from J, with 23 bases in between. The CDR3 runs 17 residues. The CDR3 nucleotides read TGTGCCAGCAGCCCCCAACTTTTGACAGGCCCAGCAGAGACCCAGTACTTC. Residues: CASSPQLLTGPAETQYF.

This clonotype was seen a few times. The rearrangement joins TRBV6-1 to TRBJ1-1; D is undetermined. Trimming cost V 6 bases and J 6 bases, with 14 bases left between them. CDR3 length: 13 residues. Germline lookup yields CDR1 MNHNS and CDR2 SASEGT. The CDR3: CASSRGRAAEAFF. CDR3 bases: TGTGCCAGCAGCCGCGGCCGGGCGGCTGAAGCTTTCTTT.

This chain joins TRBV7-2 and TRBJ2-2; 10 positions agree with TRBD2. This CDR3 comprises 17 residues. Per the germline V gene, CDR1 is SGHTA and CDR2 is FQGNSA. V gave up 2 bases and J gave up 1 base; unmatched junction bases: 4. CDR3 DNA sequence: TGTGCCAGCAGCTTAAGGGGGACTAGCGAGAACACCGGGGAGCTGTTTTTT. It translates to CASSLRGTSENTGELFF.